This T cell receptor (beta chain) was identified during a study of T-cell reconstitution after alpha-beta-depleted transplantation in children. This clonotype has ten or more counts. V lost 6 bases and J lost 7; bases outside the gene matches: 7. CDR3 length equals 14 residues. As it was prepared, the TCRbeta library received unique molecular identifiers. From the PCR reads, TCRdb called clonotypes with MiXCR, one entry per CDR3 protein. The repertoire has about half a million distinct CDR3 sequences, approximately 12% of them found once; the top ten carry about 5%. The material was PBMCs from the stem cell graft donor, obtained from the stem cell graft. The clonotype originates from a human donor who donated a stem cell graft to a child with combined immunodeficiency. The rearrangement links TRBV12-3 or TRBV12-4 to TRBJ2-1; 9 bases agree with TRBD2. CDR3 DNA sequence: TGTGCCAGCAGGCTCCAGACTAGCGGAAATGAGCAGTTCTTC. Translation: CASRLQTSGNEQFF.